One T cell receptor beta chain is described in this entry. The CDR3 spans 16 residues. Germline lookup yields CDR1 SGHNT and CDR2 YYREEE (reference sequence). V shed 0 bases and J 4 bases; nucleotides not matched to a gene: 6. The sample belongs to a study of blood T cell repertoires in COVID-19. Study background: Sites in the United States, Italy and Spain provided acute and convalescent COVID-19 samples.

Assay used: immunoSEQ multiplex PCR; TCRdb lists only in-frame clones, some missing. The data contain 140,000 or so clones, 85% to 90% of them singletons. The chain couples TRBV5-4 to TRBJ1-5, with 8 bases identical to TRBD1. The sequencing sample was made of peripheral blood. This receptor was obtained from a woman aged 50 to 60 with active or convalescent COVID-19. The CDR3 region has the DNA TGTGCCAGCAGCTTGGCCGGACAGGGTAGGAATCAGCCCCAGCATTTT. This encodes CASSLAGQGRNQPQHF. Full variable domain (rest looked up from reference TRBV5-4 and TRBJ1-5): ETGVTQSPTHLIKTRGQQVTLRCSSQSGHNTVSWYQQALGQGPQFIFQYYREEENGRGNFPPRFSGLQFPNYSSELNVNALELDDSALYLCASSLAGQGRNQPQHFGDGTRLSIL.